This T cell receptor beta chain was sequenced in a study of cytomegalovirus exposure and HLA in healthy donors. Study details: Genotyping of under 500 donors showed that 80% to 90% belonged to the Caucasian-associated ancestry cluster. The study's findings and limits: Apart from CMV serostatus, no immune exposure information was available.

Worth noting for this clone: Its specificity is unknown.

Nominally healthy donors were sampled, though unrecorded immune exposures were likely. 60 Vbeta and 13 Jbeta primers were used in PCR. The data were produced by immunoSEQ multiplex PCR, yet TCRdb's version contains in-frame clones alone and is incomplete. The sample has 80,000 to 90,000 clones; more than 80% are singletons. The material sequenced was PBMCs. The receptor was derived from a woman in her 30s in good health and CMV-seronegative.

The CDR3 nucleotides read TGTGCCAGCAGCTTGTGGGACAGAAACATTCAGTACTTC. As protein: CASSLWDRNIQYF. This chain joins TRBV5-6 and TRBJ2-4, with TRBD1 matching over 7 bases. CDR3 length: 13 residues. Trimming took 1 base from V and 6 from J; bases not matched to a gene: 1. Germline CDR1 is SGHDT and CDR2 is YYEEEE.